These T cell receptor beta chains were read from a single sample in a study of response to subunit inactivated influenza vaccine. Via MiXCR, TCRdb re-called the RT-PCR reads, giving one row per CDR3 protein. The table includes 650,000 to 800,000 distinct CDR3 sequences, approximately 14% detected once. The material was PBMCs from blood, obtained roughly 15 days before vaccination. The receptors were sampled from a man aged 50 to 59 who received an inactivated influenza vaccine. The CDR3 runs from the conserved cysteine through the conserved F or W. Fields, in order: CDR3 protein, CDR3 DNA, V gene, J gene, clone size, D gene. A D gene is named only where the DNA matches it firmly. Only part of the rows carry a size: once, few, many, or a class if the clone is expanded.

cdr3_aa: CASSLRKGNTGELFF
cdr3_nt: TGTGCCAGCAGTTTGAGAAAAGGGAACACCGGGGAGCTGTTTTTT
v_call: TRBV12-3/TRBV12-4
j_call: TRBJ2-2
clone_size: -
d_call: -

cdr3_aa: CASSYSALGDEQFF
cdr3_nt: TGTGCCAGCAGTTACTCGGCCCTCGGAGATGAGCAGTTCTTC
v_call: TRBV6-2/TRBV6-3
j_call: TRBJ2-1
clone_size: few
d_call: -

cdr3_aa: CASSQDWKGLAGAIGETQYF
cdr3_nt: TGTGCCAGCAGCCAAGATTGGAAGGGACTAGCGGGGGCGATCGGTGAGACCCAGTACTTC
v_call: TRBV3-1
j_call: TRBJ2-5
clone_size: few
d_call: TRBD2

cdr3_aa: CASTGTGASYEQYF
cdr3_nt: TGTGCCAGCACCGGGACAGGGGCCTCCTACGAGCAGTACTTC
v_call: TRBV12-3/TRBV12-4
j_call: TRBJ2-7
clone_size: few
d_call: TRBD1

cdr3_aa: CASLTSGRANDTDTQYF
cdr3_nt: TGTGCCAGCCTCACCAGCGGGAGGGCTAATGACACAGATACGCAGTATTTT
v_call: TRBV2
j_call: TRBJ2-3
clone_size: -
d_call: TRBD2

cdr3_aa: CASSLAGTSGGLGEQYF
cdr3_nt: TGTGCCAGCAGCTTAGCAGGTACTAGCGGGGGACTAGGCGAGCAGTACTTC
v_call: TRBV7-9
j_call: TRBJ2-7
clone_size: -
d_call: TRBD2

cdr3_aa: CASSRGLAWETQYF
cdr3_nt: TGTGCCAGCAGTCGGGGACTAGCGTGGGAGACCCAGTACTTC
v_call: TRBV2
j_call: TRBJ2-5
clone_size: -
d_call: TRBD2

cdr3_aa: CASSLEWGLRAEAFF
cdr3_nt: TGCGCCAGCAGCTTGGAATGGGGGCTAAGAGCTGAAGCTTTCTTT
v_call: TRBV5-1
j_call: TRBJ1-1
clone_size: few
d_call: -

cdr3_aa: CASTPTEVQGYTF
cdr3_nt: TGTGCCAGCACCCCGACAGAAGTACAGGGCTACACCTTC
v_call: TRBV6-2/TRBV6-3
j_call: TRBJ1-2
clone_size: few
d_call: -

cdr3_aa: CSARVAEETQYF
cdr3_nt: TGCAGCGCCCGGGTAGCAGAAGAGACCCAGTACTTC
v_call: TRBV29-1
j_call: TRBJ2-5
clone_size: few
d_call: -

cdr3_aa: CAISGQGDNEQFF
cdr3_nt: TGTGCCATCAGTGGACAGGGGGACAATGAGCAGTTCTTC
v_call: TRBV10-3
j_call: TRBJ2-1
clone_size: many
d_call: TRBD1

cdr3_aa: CASTALFRPGLDYNEQFF
cdr3_nt: TGTGCCAGCACCGCCCTTTTTCGCCCGGGACTGGACTACAATGAGCAGTTCTTC
v_call: TRBV12-3/TRBV12-4
j_call: TRBJ2-1
clone_size: -
d_call: -

cdr3_aa: CASSRQGPTGELFF
cdr3_nt: TGTGCCAGCTCAAGACAGGGGCCCACCGGGGAGCTGTTTTTT
v_call: TRBV18
j_call: TRBJ2-2
clone_size: -
d_call: TRBD1

cdr3_aa: CASRPGERGLNNEQFF
cdr3_nt: TGTGCCAGCAGACCCGGCGAGCGGGGCCTGAACAATGAGCAGTTCTTC
v_call: TRBV7-3
j_call: TRBJ2-1
clone_size: many
d_call: TRBD2

cdr3_aa: CASTERGQSSPLHF
cdr3_nt: TGTGCCAGCACCGAGCGGGGGCAAAGCTCACCCCTCCACTTT
v_call: TRBV6-2/TRBV6-3
j_call: TRBJ1-6
clone_size: many
d_call: -

cdr3_aa: CASRSQGSVYNEQFF
cdr3_nt: TGTGCCAGCAGATCACAGGGGTCGGTCTACAATGAGCAGTTCTTC
v_call: TRBV12-3/TRBV12-4
j_call: TRBJ2-1
clone_size: few
d_call: TRBD1

cdr3_aa: CASSQDRGAGGLNEQFF
cdr3_nt: TGCGCCAGCAGCCAAGATCGGGGGGCTGGTGGGCTCAATGAGCAGTTCTTC
v_call: TRBV4-3
j_call: TRBJ2-1
clone_size: few
d_call: -

cdr3_aa: CASSLDGRVGETQYF
cdr3_nt: TGTGCCAGCAGCTTAGACGGCAGGGTGGGAGAGACCCAGTACTTC
v_call: TRBV7-2
j_call: TRBJ2-5
clone_size: few
d_call: -

cdr3_aa: CASSEAVYNEQFF
cdr3_nt: TGTGCCAGCAGTGAGGCGGTTTACAATGAGCAGTTCTTC
v_call: TRBV2
j_call: TRBJ2-1
clone_size: -
d_call: -

cdr3_aa: CAISESMDAYEQYF
cdr3_nt: TGTGCCATCAGTGAGTCCATGGATGCCTACGAGCAGTACTTC
v_call: TRBV10-3
j_call: TRBJ2-7
clone_size: few
d_call: -

cdr3_aa: CASSSSLGTQYF
cdr3_nt: TGTGCCAGCAGTTCAAGTTTGGGGACCCAGTACTTC
v_call: TRBV12-3/TRBV12-4
j_call: TRBJ2-5
clone_size: -
d_call: -

cdr3_aa: CASSLEVAGGATGYTF
cdr3_nt: TGCGCCAGCAGCTTGGAAGTGGCAGGGGGCGCGACTGGCTACACCTTC
v_call: TRBV5-1
j_call: TRBJ1-2
clone_size: few
d_call: TRBD1

cdr3_aa: CASRRPGQGMYEQYF
cdr3_nt: TGTGCCAGCAGACGACCGGGACAGGGGATGTACGAGCAGTACTTC
v_call: TRBV6-2/TRBV6-3
j_call: TRBJ2-7
clone_size: -
d_call: TRBD1

cdr3_aa: CAISVGEGRGDTQYF
cdr3_nt: TGTGCCATCAGTGTGGGGGAGGGCCGTGGAGATACGCAGTATTTT
v_call: TRBV10-3
j_call: TRBJ2-3
clone_size: -
d_call: TRBD2

cdr3_aa: CASSVEELYEQYF
cdr3_nt: TGTGCCAGCAGCGTAGAGGAACTCTACGAGCAGTACTTC
v_call: TRBV11-2
j_call: TRBJ2-7
clone_size: few
d_call: -

cdr3_aa: CASSPILEGRTGELFF
cdr3_nt: TGTGCCAGCAGCCCGATATTGGAGGGCCGCACCGGGGAGCTGTTTTTT
v_call: TRBV9
j_call: TRBJ2-2
clone_size: -
d_call: -

cdr3_aa: CASSFRTGEETQYF
cdr3_nt: TGTGCCAGCAGCTTTCGGACAGGGGAAGAGACCCAGTACTTC
v_call: TRBV7-2
j_call: TRBJ2-5
clone_size: many
d_call: TRBD1

cdr3_aa: CSALYGNRGGEQYF
cdr3_nt: TGCAGTGCCCTCTACGGTAACAGGGGTGGGGAGCAGTACTTC
v_call: TRBV20-1
j_call: TRBJ2-7
clone_size: few
d_call: TRBD1

cdr3_aa: CASSLEAHTDTQYF
cdr3_nt: TGCGCCAGCAGCTTGGAGGCGCACACAGATACGCAGTATTTT
v_call: TRBV5-1
j_call: TRBJ2-3
clone_size: -
d_call: -

cdr3_aa: CAISAQGPLSYEQFF
cdr3_nt: TGTGCCATCAGTGCGCAGGGTCCTCTCTCCTACGAGCAGTTCTTC
v_call: TRBV10-3
j_call: TRBJ2-1
clone_size: -
d_call: -

cdr3_aa: CASSGGLYEQYF
cdr3_nt: TGTGCCAGCAGTGGGGGACTCTACGAGCAGTACTTC
v_call: TRBV2
j_call: TRBJ2-7
clone_size: -
d_call: -